This T cell receptor (beta chain) was recovered during a study of T cell responses to AZD1222 COVID-19 vaccine. Only one count was recorded for this clone. What it binds is unknown. V was trimmed by 5 bases and J by 5 bases, leaving 16 bases between them. Germline V lookup: CDR1 SGHRS, CDR2 YFSETQ. The CDR3 is made up of 15 amino acids. Findings and caveats of the study: White British people made up most donors, females outnumbered males, and clonal diversity was possibly underestimated.

Sequencing used immunoSEQ multiplex PCR; TCRdb keeps in-frame clones, though not all of them. Of roughly 170,000 clones in the sample, roughly 88% are singletons; the top ten hold approximately 0.49%. This clonotype originated in an adult in good health. V usage is TRBV5-1 and J usage is TRBJ2-2, with D perhaps matching TRBD1 (6 bases). Sequences were derived from peripheral blood, sampled on day 0 of AZD1222 vaccination. The CDR3 is CASRKGGESTGELFF. The DNA for the CDR3 is TGCGCCAGCAGGAAAGGGGGAGAGTCGACCGGGGAGCTGTTTTTT. The entire variable domain, with the rest obtained from reference TRBV5-1 and TRBJ2-2, is as follows: KAGVTQTPRYLIKTRGQQVTLSCSPISGHRSVSWYQQTPGQGLQFLFEYFSETQRNKGNFPGRFSGRQFSNSRSEMNVSTLELGDSALYLCASRKGGESTGELFFGEGSRLTVL.